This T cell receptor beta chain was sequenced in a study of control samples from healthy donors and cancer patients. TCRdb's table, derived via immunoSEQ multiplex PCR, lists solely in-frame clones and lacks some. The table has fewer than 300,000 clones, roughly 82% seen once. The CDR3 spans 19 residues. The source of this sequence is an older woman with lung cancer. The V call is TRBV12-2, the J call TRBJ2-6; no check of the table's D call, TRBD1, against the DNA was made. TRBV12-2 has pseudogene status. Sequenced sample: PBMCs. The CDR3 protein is CASRLVSETGASGANVLTF. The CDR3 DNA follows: TGTGCAAGTCGCTTAGTGTCAGAGACAGGGGCCTCTGGGGCCAACGTCCTGACTTTC.